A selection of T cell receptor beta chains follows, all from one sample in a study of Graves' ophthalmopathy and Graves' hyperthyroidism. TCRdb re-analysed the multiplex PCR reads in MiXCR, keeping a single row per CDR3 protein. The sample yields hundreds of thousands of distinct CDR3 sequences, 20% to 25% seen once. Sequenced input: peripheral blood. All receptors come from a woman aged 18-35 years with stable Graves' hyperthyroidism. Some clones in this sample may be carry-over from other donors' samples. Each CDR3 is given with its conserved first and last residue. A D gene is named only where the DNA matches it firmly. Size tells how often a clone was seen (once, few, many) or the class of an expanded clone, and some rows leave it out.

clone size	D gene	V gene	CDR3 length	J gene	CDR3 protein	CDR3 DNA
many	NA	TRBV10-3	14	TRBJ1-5	CAISSRASNQPQHF	TGTGCCATTTCGAGCAGGGCTAGCAATCAGCCCCAGCATTTT
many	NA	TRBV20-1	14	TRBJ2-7	CSARDLIGGYEQYF	TGCAGTGCTAGAGATCTTATAGGGGGGTACGAGCAGTACTTC
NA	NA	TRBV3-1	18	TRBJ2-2	CASSQDRRNRLFTGELFF	TGTGCCAGCAGCCAAGATCGGCGGAACCGACTTTTCACCGGGGAGCTGTTTTTT
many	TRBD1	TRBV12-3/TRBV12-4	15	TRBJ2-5	CASSLGQGRGETQYF	TGTGCCAGCAGTTTAGGACAGGGGCGAGGGGAGACCCAGTACTTC
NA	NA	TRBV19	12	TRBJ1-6	CASAKEGSPLHF	TGTGCCAGTGCTAAGGAAGGTTCACCCCTCCACTTT
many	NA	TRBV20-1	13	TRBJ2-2	CSAHGQNTGELFF	TGCAGTGCACACGGACAGAACACCGGGGAGCTGTTTTTT
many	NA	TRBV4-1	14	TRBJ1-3	CASSQIGGGNTIYF	TGCGCCAGCAGCCAGATAGGGGGTGGAAACACCATATATTTT
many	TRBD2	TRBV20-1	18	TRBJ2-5	CSARDLATRDYPQETQYF	TGCAGTGCTAGAGATCTTGCGACTCGGGACTACCCCCAAGAGACCCAGTACTTC
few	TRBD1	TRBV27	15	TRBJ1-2	CASRKTGGESSGYTF	TGTGCCAGCAGGAAGACAGGGGGCGAGTCCTCCGGCTACACCTTC
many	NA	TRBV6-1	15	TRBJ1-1	CASSEARAGRTEAFF	TGTGCCAGCAGTGAAGCGCGCGCAGGGCGCACTGAAGCTTTCTTT
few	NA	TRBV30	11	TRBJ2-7	CAWSDGPARYF	TGTGCCTGGAGTGACGGACCGGCTCGGTACTTC
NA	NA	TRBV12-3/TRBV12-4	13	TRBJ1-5	CASSSGTFGPQHF	TGTGCCAGCAGCTCGGGGACGTTTGGGCCCCAGCATTTT
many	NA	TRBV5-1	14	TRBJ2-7	CASSLDRDLYEQYF	TGCGCCAGCAGCTTGGACAGGGACCTCTACGAGCAGTACTTC
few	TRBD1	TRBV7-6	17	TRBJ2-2	CASSDTGRTGGTGELFF	TGTGCCAGCAGCGATACGGGTCGAACAGGGGGCACCGGGGAGCTGTTTTTT
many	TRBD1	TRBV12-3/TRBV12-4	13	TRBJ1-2	CASTLQGVDGYTF	TGTGCCAGCACATTACAGGGGGTCGATGGCTACACCTTC
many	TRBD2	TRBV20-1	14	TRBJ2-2	CSAPAGGNTGELFF	TGCAGTGCCCCAGCGGGGGGGAACACCGGGGAGCTGTTTTTT
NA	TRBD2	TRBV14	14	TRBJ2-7	CASSSGTSRKTECF	TGTGCCAGCAGCTCCGGGACTAGCCGAAAAACGGAGTGCTTC
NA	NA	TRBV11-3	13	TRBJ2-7	CASSAASSNEQYF	TGTGCCAGCAGCGCAGCCTCGTCCAACGAGCAGTACTTC
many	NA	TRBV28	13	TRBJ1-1	CASSDSDSAEAFF	TGTGCCAGCAGTGACAGTGATTCGGCTGAAGCTTTCTTT
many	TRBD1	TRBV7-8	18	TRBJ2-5	CASSLETWGQGATETQYF	TGTGCCAGCAGCTTAGAAACCTGGGGACAGGGGGCAACTGAGACCCAGTACTTC
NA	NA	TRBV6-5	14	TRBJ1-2	CASSYSMDHGGYTF	TGTGCCAGCAGTTACTCGATGGATCATGGCGGCTACACCTTC
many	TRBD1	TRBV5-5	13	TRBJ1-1	CASSFTDRPEAFF	TGTGCCAGCAGCTTTACGGACAGGCCTGAAGCTTTCTTT
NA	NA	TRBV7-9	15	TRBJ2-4	CASSLVSPGKNIQYF	TGTGCCAGCAGCCTAGTGTCGCCGGGCAAAAACATTCAGTACTTC
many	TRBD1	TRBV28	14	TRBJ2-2	CASRVTGGAGELFF	TGTGCCAGCAGAGTGACAGGGGGTGCCGGGGAGCTGTTTTTT
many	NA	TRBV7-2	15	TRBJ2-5	CASSSHPGVAETQYF	TGTGCCAGCAGCTCGCACCCGGGAGTCGCCGAGACCCAGTACTTC
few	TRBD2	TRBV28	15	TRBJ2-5	CASRRLAGGLETQYF	TGTGCCAGCAGGCGACTAGCGGGGGGGTTAGAGACCCAGTACTTC
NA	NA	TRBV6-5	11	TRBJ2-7	CASSSRRGQYF	TGTGCCAGCAGTTCCCGTAGGGGGCAGTACTTC
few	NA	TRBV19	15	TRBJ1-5	CASHTGSGSNQPQHF	TGTGCCAGCCACACCGGGTCGGGTAGCAATCAGCCCCAGCATTTT
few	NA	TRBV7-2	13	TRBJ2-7	CASSLHSGREQYF	TGTGCCAGCAGCTTACATTCGGGGCGAGAGCAGTACTTC
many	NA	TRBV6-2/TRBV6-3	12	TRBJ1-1	CASSNRALEAFF	TGTGCCAGCAGTAACCGGGCCCTCGAAGCTTTCTTT
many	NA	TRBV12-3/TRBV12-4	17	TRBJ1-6	CASSLLVAWSYNSPLHF	TGTGCCAGCAGTTTATTAGTTGCATGGTCCTATAATTCACCCCTCCACTTT
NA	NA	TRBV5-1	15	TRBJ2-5	CASSLGPGVKETQYF	TGCGCCAGCAGCTTGGGGCCTGGGGTAAAAGAGACCCAGTACTTC
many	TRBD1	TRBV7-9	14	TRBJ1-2	CASSLTGTDGGYTF	TGTGCCAGCAGTCTAACAGGGACAGACGGGGGCTACACCTTC
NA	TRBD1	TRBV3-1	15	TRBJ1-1	CASSHSDRGGTEAFF	TGTGCCAGCAGCCACAGTGACAGGGGAGGCACTGAAGCTTTCTTT
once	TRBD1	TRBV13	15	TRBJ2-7	CASSSNRQGAGEQYF	TGTGCCAGCAGCTCGAACCGACAGGGGGCTGGGGAGCAGTACTTC
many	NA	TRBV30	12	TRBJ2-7	CAWSGQPYEQYF	TGTGCCTGGAGTGGACAACCCTACGAGCAGTACTTC
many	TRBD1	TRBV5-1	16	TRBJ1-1	CASSLGIQGRDTEAFF	TGCGCCAGCAGCTTGGGGATACAGGGGCGGGACACTGAAGCTTTCTTT
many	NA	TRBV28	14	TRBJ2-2	CASSLMRNTGELFF	TGTGCCAGCAGTTTAATGCGGAACACCGGGGAGCTGTTTTTT
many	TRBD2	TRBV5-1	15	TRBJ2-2	CASSLATSVTGELFF	TGCGCCAGCAGCTTGGCGACTAGCGTGACCGGGGAGCTGTTTTTT
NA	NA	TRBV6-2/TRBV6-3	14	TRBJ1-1	CASSSRSVNTEAFF	TGTGCCAGCAGTTCCCGATCAGTAAACACTGAAGCTTTCTTT